The 26 T cell receptor beta chains presented below share a single source sample, sequenced in a study of blood T cell repertoires in COVID-19. TCRdb's copy holds only in-frame clones and misses some; the assay was immunoSEQ multiplex PCR. The sample consists of roughly 360,000 clones, roughly 90% of them appearing once. Sequenced input: PBMCs or T cells enriched from blood (not recorded which). These receptors were taken from a woman aged 25-40 years with acute COVID-19.

This chain joins TRBV19 and TRBJ1-5; D is unresolved. Germline CDR1 and CDR2: LNHDA and SQIVND (reference sequence). The CDR3 contains 12 residues. The V gene lost 5 bases and the J gene lost 5 bases, with 7 bases spanning the gap. CDR3 region: CASSVLHQPQHF. CDR3 DNA sequence: TGTGCCAGTAGTGTTCTACATCAGCCCCAGCATTTT. The full variable domain, in which reference TRBV19 and TRBJ1-5 provide the parts outside the CDR3, is DGGITQSPKYLFRKEGQNVTLSCEQNLNHDAMYWYRQDPGQGLRLIYYSQIVNDFQKGDIAEGYSVSREKKESFPLTVTSAQKNPTAFYLCASSVLHQPQHFGDGTRLSIL.

In its sample, this clone was seen once. V usage is TRBV6-5 and J usage is TRBJ1-2, with a tentative D call TRBD1 (5 bases). Germline V gives CDR1 MNHEY, CDR2 SVGAGI. The CDR3 has 12 residues. The V end lost 10 bases, the J end lost 5 bases, and 14 bases lay between the germline ends. CDR3 sequence reads: CATTGGIYGYTF. The CDR3 nucleotides read TGTGCCACGACCGGGGGGATATATGGCTACACCTTC.

The J gene is TRBJ1-4, the V gene TRBV3-1 (or the pseudogene TRBV3-2); a weak D match, TRBD1 (5 bases). The CDR3 totals 14 residues. Germline CDR1 is LGHDT and CDR2 is YNNKEL (reference sequence). The V gene lost 3 bases and the J gene lost 8 bases, with 13 bases spanning the gap. The CDR3 reads CASSQGGIREKLFF. The CDR3 DNA follows: TGTGCCAGCAGCCAGGGGGGAATAAGGGAAAAACTGTTTTTT.

This sequence joins TRBV19 and TRBJ2-7; D not resolved. The CDR3 is 12 residues long. Per germline, CDR1 LNHDA and CDR2 SQIVND (reference sequence). V lost 4 bases and J lost 1, with 5 bases in between. The CDR3 is CASSSRSYEQYF. CDR3 nucleotide sequence: TGTGCCAGTAGTAGTAGATCCTACGAGCAGTACTTC.

This clone has more than one count but fewer than ten. J is TRBJ2-3 and V is TRBV4-3, with TRBD2 matching 7 bases. Germline CDR1 is LGHNA and CDR2 is YSLEER. This CDR3 has 15 amino acids. The J segment lost 5 bases and the V segment lost 0 bases, leaving 5 bases of the junction unmatched. CDR3 in DNA: TGCGCCAGCAGCCAAGATCTGGGCGGGAGAGATACGCAGTATTTT. Encoded protein: CASSQDLGGRDTQYF.

This clone appeared once. This rearrangement joins TRBV24-1 to TRBJ2-5; tentative D call: TRBD2 (6 bases). V dropped 5 bases and J dropped 7 bases, with 22 bases sitting between them. CDR3 size: 16 residues. Per germline, CDR1 KGHDR and CDR2 SFDVKD. CDR3: CATSATTRSSGGTQYF. In DNA form, the CDR3 reads TGTGCCACCAGTGCAACGACGCGGAGCTCCGGGGGGACCCAGTACTTC.

The chain is built from TRBV7-2 and TRBJ1-6; D remains ambiguous. The CDR3 has 16 amino acids. Germline V lookup: CDR1 SGHTA, CDR2 FQGNSA. The germline V and J ends were trimmed by 2 bases and 0 bases, with 8 bases remaining between them. The CDR3 spells CASSLYVLSYNSPLHF. CDR3 DNA: TGTGCCAGCAGCTTATACGTACTCTCCTATAATTCACCCCTCCACTTT.

The gene calls are TRBV24-1 and TRBJ2-1, with 8 bases aligning to TRBD2. Trimming at V came to 8 bases and at J to 5 bases, leaving 1 base not matched to a gene. CDR1 and CDR2 from the germline V gene are KGHDR and SFDVKD. CDR3 length: 12 amino acids. The CDR3 region is CATIAGNNEQFF. The CDR3 coding sequence is TGTGCCACCATAGCGGGGAACAATGAGCAGTTCTTC.

The chain joins TRBV4-2 to TRBJ1-2, with TRBD1 matching over 10 bases. CDR1 LGHNA and CDR2 YNFKEQ come from the germline V gene. The CDR3 spans 17 residues. V shed 4 bases, J shed 2 bases, and the junction held 10 bases outside the gene matches. CDR3 loop: CASSLEGQGPINYGYTF. The DNA for the CDR3 is TGTGCCAGCAGCCTGGAGGGACAGGGGCCCATAAACTATGGCTACACCTTC.

The J gene is TRBJ2-7, the V gene TRBV10-3, with 8 bases matching TRBD1. Per the germline V gene, CDR1 is ENHRY and CDR2 is SYGVKD. The V gene end was trimmed by 11 bases and the J gene end by 3 bases; junction bases not matched to a gene: 9. This CDR3 region has 13 residues. The DNA of the CDR3 is TGTGCCGCCGCAGACAGGGGACTCTACGAGCAGTACTTC. It encodes CAAADRGLYEQYF.

The chain has TRBV2 and TRBJ2-2, with 7 bases fitting TRBD1. V gave up 2 bases and J gave up 2 bases; unmatched junction bases: 8. The CDR3 sequence is 17 residues long. The germline V gene encodes CDR1 SNHLY and CDR2 FYNNEI. In DNA, the CDR3 is TGTGCCAGCAGTGAAAGAACCGGGACAGTAAACACCGGGGAGCTGTTTTTT. It yields the protein CASSERTGTVNTGELFF.

The V gene is TRBV30, the J gene TRBJ1-4; 8 bases line up with TRBD1. The V gene end was trimmed by 3 bases and the J gene end by 7 bases; junction bases not matched to a gene: 7. The CDR3 is 14 residues long. From germline, CDR1 is GTSNPN and CDR2 SVGIG (reference sequence). The CDR3 coding sequence is TGTGCCTGGAGCCCCAGGGGGCTCGGTGAAAAACTGTTTTTT. This translates into CAWSPRGLGEKLFF.

Here the CDR3 reads CASSVSGSSYNSPLHF. The CDR3 nucleotides are TGTGCCAGCAGTGTGTCGGGAAGCTCCTATAATTCACCCCTCCACTTT. The chain couples TRBV2 to TRBJ1-6; D remains ambiguous. Germline V lookup: CDR1 SNHLY, CDR2 FYNNEI. This CDR3 spans 16 amino acids. Trimming pared 4 bases from V and 0 bases from J, leaving 10 bases between.

This chain connects TRBV4-3 to TRBJ2-1; D gene ambiguous. This CDR3 is built from 15 residues. Trimming removed 2 bases from V and 0 bases from J, with 8 bases in between. Germline V lookup: CDR1 LGHNA, CDR2 YSLEER. This CDR3 is CASSQTTASYNEQFF. CDR3 sequence (DNA): TGCGCCAGCAGCCAAACGACTGCCTCCTACAATGAGCAGTTCTTC.

This chain uses TRBV6-5 with TRBJ1-6; D is ambiguous. Germline values: CDR1 MNHEY, CDR2 SVGAGI. The CDR3 consists of 13 residues. V was cut by 4 bases and J by 8 bases, with 9 bases left in between. CDR3 nucleotide sequence: TGTGCCAGCAGTTTTAGATTACATTCACCCCTCCACTTT. Translation gives CASSFRLHSPLHF.

J is TRBJ1-2 and V is TRBV19; 7 nucleotides match TRBD1. This CDR3 has 14 amino acids. After removal of 5 bases from V and 2 bases from J, the junction contained 5 bases not matched to a gene. Per the germline V gene, CDR1 is LNHDA and CDR2 is SQIVND (reference sequence). The CDR3 region is CASSSGQRNYGYTF. Here the CDR3 DNA reads TGTGCCAGTAGTTCGGGACAGAGGAACTATGGCTACACCTTC.

The genes are TRBV6-1 and TRBJ1-6, with TRBD1 identical over 7 bases. The CDR3 has 15 residues. CDR1 is MNHNS and CDR2 is SASEGT in the germline V gene. V lost 2 bases and J lost 5; bases outside the gene matches: 3. This CDR3 reads CASSEYRGNNSPLHF. In nucleotides, the CDR3 is TGTGCCAGCAGTGAATACAGGGGAAATAATTCACCCCTCCACTTT.

As regards this clone: A read error may produce the germline difference seen at one junction end. This chain joins TRBV12-3 or TRBV12-4 and TRBJ1-3; a weak D match, TRBD1 (5 bases). This CDR3 is built from 10 residues. CDR3 nucleotides: TGTGCCAGCAGTTTAGCTTCGGGGGGGTTT. This translates into CASSLASGGF.

This clone was found once. This chain connects TRBV4-1 to TRBJ1-1; the D gene is possibly TRBD1 (5 bases). V shed 4 bases and J shed 1 base, with 7 bases lying between them. The length of the CDR3 is 13 residues. Germline V gene data show CDR1 as MGHRA and CDR2 as YSYEKL. CDR3 DNA: TGCGCCAGCAGCCGTACAGGGAACACTGAAGCTTTCTTT. This encodes CASSRTGNTEAFF.

CDR3 sequence: CASSPQRYNSPLHF. As DNA, the CDR3 is TGTGCCAGCAGCCCACAGCGGTATAATTCACCCCTCCACTTT. This chain joins TRBV2 and TRBJ1-6, with D uncertain. Trimming stripped 6 bases from V and 4 bases from J, with 10 bases between. CDR1 and CDR2 from the germline V gene are SNHLY and FYNNEI. This CDR3 contains 14 residues.

This rearrangement joins TRBV29-1 to TRBJ1-2, with 8 positions matching TRBD1. V shed 5 bases and J 6 bases; nucleotides not matched to a gene: 14. The CDR3 length is 15 residues. Germline loops: CDR1 SQVTM, CDR2 ANQGSEA. The CDR3, as DNA: TGCAGCGTTTCCTTCAACACAGGGGGAAGAGATGGCTACACCTTC. It specifies CSVSFNTGGRDGYTF.

The rearrangement uses TRBV9 and TRBJ1-5, with 7 bases lining up with TRBD1. The CDR3 runs to 15 residues. J was trimmed by 0 bases and V by 4 bases; bases with no gene match: 4. In germline, CDR1 is SGDLS, CDR2 YYNGEE. DNA for the CDR3: TGTGCCAGCAGCTCGGGACAGACTAGCAATCAGCCCCAGCATTTT. It yields the protein CASSSGQTSNQPQHF.

This chain connects TRBV4-1 to TRBJ2-3; 13 bases line up with TRBD2. Trimming at V came to 3 bases and at J to 2 bases, leaving 2 bases not matched to a gene. The CDR3 covers 16 residues. Germline values: CDR1 MGHRA, CDR2 YSYEKL. CDR3 nucleotide sequence: TGCGCCAGCAGCCAGGGACTAGCGGGGAACACAGATACGCAGTATTTT. It specifies CASSQGLAGNTDTQYF.

The J gene is TRBJ1-5, the V gene TRBV4-1, with a weak D call TRBD1 (5 bases). CDR3 length: 17 amino acids. Germline V gene lookup returns CDR1 MGHRA and CDR2 YSYEKL. Trimming stripped 3 bases from V and 3 bases from J, with 18 bases between. The CDR3 DNA reads as TGCGCCAGCAGCCAGACAGCCAGTAGAGATACCAATCAGCCCCAGCATTTT. This codes for CASSQTASRDTNQPQHF.

The chain employs TRBV5-1 and TRBJ2-7, with D perhaps TRBD1 (6 bases). From germline, CDR1 is SGHRS and CDR2 YFSETQ. The CDR3 is 13 amino acids. V shed 4 bases and J shed 2 bases, with 10 bases lying between them. The CDR3 DNA follows: TGCGCCAGCAGCGCCAGGGGAACCTACGAGCAGTACTTC. Its translation is CASSARGTYEQYF.

The chain links TRBV6-2 or TRBV6-3 to TRBJ2-7; D is perhaps TRBD1 (6 bases). The CDR3 covers 14 residues. The germline V and J ends were trimmed by 6 bases and 7 bases, with 19 bases remaining between them. Germline V gene lookup returns CDR1 MNHEY and CDR2 SVGEGT. This CDR3 reads CASSPRGPPREQYF. The CDR3 nucleotides read TGTGCCAGCAGCCCCAGGGGACCGCCGAGGGAGCAGTACTTC.